One and the same sample provided the 4 T cell receptor beta chains below, sequenced in a study of spatial heterogeneity in lung cancer. As for time point: blood at routine non-recurrence follow-up after resection. TCRdb re-called the 5' RACE reads with MiXCR, one entry per CDR3 protein. The sample includes about 110,000 distinct CDR3 sequences, approximately 10% of them seen just once. Specimen: PBMCs, collected at follow-up. The source is a female donor with early-stage non-small cell lung cancer.

Note on this clonotype: This clone may be a read error of a much larger clone one base away. The CDR3 bases are TGTGCCAGCAGCCTGCGGGACACCGGAGATGAAAAACTGTTTTTT. This gives the protein CASSLRDTGDEKLFF. The chain joins TRBV3-1 to TRBJ1-4; D is perhaps TRBD1 (6 bases). The CDR3 runs 15 residues. Per the germline V gene, CDR1 is LGHDT and CDR2 is YNNKEL (reference sequence). V was trimmed by 4 bases and J by 6 bases, leaving 15 bases between them. The complete variable domain, with remaining parts taken from reference TRBV3-1 and TRBJ1-4, reads DTAVSQTPKYLVTQMGNDKSIKCEQNLGHDTMYWYKQDSKKFLKIMFSYNNKELIINETVPNRFSPKSPDKAHLNLHINSLELGDSAVYFCASSLRDTGDEKLFFGSGTQLSVL.

This chain connects TRBV30 to TRBJ2-4; D gene ambiguous. Trimming cost V 0 bases and J 0 bases, with 6 bases left between them. The CDR3 totals 14 residues. Germline lookup yields CDR1 GTSNPN and CDR2 SVGIG (reference sequence). For the CDR3, the DNA is TGTGCCTGGAGTGTATGGCAAGCCAAAAACATTCAGTACTTC. Its protein product is CAWSVWQAKNIQYF.

The CDR3 region has the DNA TGTGCCAGCAGCGCCCACCCCGGCAGGACTAGTTCTGAGCAGTTCTTC. Translated, it gives CASSAHPGRTSSEQFF. The chain links TRBV7-2 to TRBJ2-1, with TRBD2 matching over 7 bases. This CDR3 has 16 amino acids. Per germline, CDR1 SGHTA and CDR2 FQGNSA. V lost 5 bases, J lost 9 bases, and 16 bases stayed unmatched. The full variable domain, completed using reference TRBV7-2 and TRBJ2-1, is GAGVSQSPSNKVTEKGKDVELRCDPISGHTALYWYRQSLGQGLEFLIYFQGNSAPDKSGLPSDRFSAERTGGSVSTLTIQRTQQEDSAVYLCASSAHPGRTSSEQFFGPGTRLTVL.

About this clonotype itself: It may be a read error: a sequence one base away is much more abundant. V and J are TRBV11-1 and TRBJ2-1; 10 bases match TRBD2. Germline CDR1 and CDR2: SGHAT and FQDESV (reference sequence). The CDR3 loop spans 17 amino acids. The CDR3 reads CASSPPLGLAGAHEQLF. For the CDR3, the DNA is TGTGCCAGCAGCCCCCCCCTTGGGCTAGCGGGAGCTCATGAGCAGCTCTTC.